The sequence of this TCR beta chain was determined in a study of cytomegalovirus exposure and HLA in healthy donors. Study details: Unique TCR beta sequences numbering 120 million or so came from about 179 million T cells in an earlier analysis.

General study points: In a later analysis, at a false discovery rate of 0.05, 16,951 TCR beta sequences were associated with HLA alleles. For TCR beta chains, V- and J-gene trimming was later linked to a missense DCLRE1C variant.

There were likely unrecorded immune exposures, though donors were nominally healthy when sampled. PCR was performed using 60 Vbeta and 13 Jbeta primers. Sequenced by immunoSEQ multiplex PCR; TCRdb stores in-frame clones only, minus some. This table has about 170,000 clones, about 75% appearing once. The CDR3 sequence is 15 residues long. The ends lost 2 bases at V and 3 bases at J; junction bases unmatched: 4. The germline CDR1 and CDR2 sequences are SGHTA and FQGTGA. In the case of this clone: What it binds is not known.

The sample consisted of PBMCs. This clonotype was obtained from a female donor in good health and CMV-seronegative. The V call is TRBV7-3, the J call TRBJ2-5; the match to TRBD2 covers 9 bases. CDR3 in DNA: TGTGCCAGCAGCTTAGGGCGGGGGGGAGAAGAGACCCAGTACTTC. Encoded protein: CASSLGRGGEETQYF. Looking up the rest from reference TRBV7-3 and TRBJ2-5 gives the full variable domain: GAGVSQTPSNKVTEKGKYVELRCDPISGHTALYWYRQSLGQGPEFLIYFQGTGAADDSGLPNDRFFAVRPEGSVSTLKIQRTERGDSAVYLCASSLGRGGEETQYFGPGTRLLVL.